This TCR beta chain emerged from a study of cytomegalovirus exposure and HLA in healthy donors. PCR primers comprised 60 Vbeta and 13 Jbeta primers. Measured with immunoSEQ multiplex PCR; TCRdb has only the in-frame clones, and not every one. Counted here are 90,000 to 100,000 clones, roughly 80% occurring once; the ten biggest clones make up approximately 8%. Worth noting for this clone: Its antigen remains unidentified. Additional DNA sequences in this sample encode the identical CDR3.

Study conclusions and caveats: A later analysis associated 15,000 or so TCR beta sequences with HLA alleles at a 0.05 false discovery rate.

J lost 5 bases, V lost 3 bases, and 3 bases had no gene match. The CDR3 length is 13 residues. CDR1 SGHTA and CDR2 FQGTGA come from the germline V gene. V and J are TRBV7-3 and TRBJ2-7; TRBD1 agrees at 8 bases. This TCR was recovered from a female donor in good health and CMV-seronegative. The sequencing sample was made of PBMCs. The CDR3 is CASSLDRDNEQYF. CDR3 coding DNA: TGTGCCAGCAGCTTGGACAGGGATAACGAGCAGTACTTC.